These 7 T cell receptor beta chains originate from one sample sequenced in a study of shared clonotypes between healthy human individuals (dated by TCRdb to 2018 to 2021). Library preparation employed the immunoSEQ multiplex PCR assay. TCRdb limited this immuneACCESS table to in-frame rearrangements with V and J called. A share of clones is missing; checked studies link under half to unresolved V genes, and the rest is unexplained. This sample lists 450,000 to 500,000 clones; around 80% were detected once. The ten largest make up 10% to 15% of the sample. Sequences were obtained from PBMCs. The receptors derive from a woman between 40 and 55 years old in good health. Some clones in this sample may be carry-over from other donors' samples.

This chain uses TRBV27 with TRBJ2-2, with TRBD1 matching 8 bases. The V gene end was trimmed by 7 bases and the J gene end by 4 bases; junction bases not matched to a gene: 8. Germline CDR1 reads MNHEY; CDR2 reads SMNVEV (reference sequence). The CDR3 runs to 15 residues. The CDR3 region is CASTERQGRTGELFF. The DNA for the CDR3 is TGTGCCAGCACTGAGCGACAGGGGCGCACCGGGGAGCTGTTTTTT.

This chain links TRBV5-1 with TRBJ2-5; D call uncertain. The CDR3 runs to 17 residues. The V end lost 1 base, the J end lost 4 bases, and 20 bases lay between the germline ends. CDR1 and CDR2 (germline): SGHRS, YFSETQ. This CDR3 reads CASSLSGDTKWGETQYF. CDR3 nucleotide sequence: TGCGCCAGCAGCTTGTCCGGAGACACCAAGTGGGGAGAGACCCAGTACTTC.

This clone was seen a handful of times. CDR3 in amino acids: CASATGSSGNTIYF. CDR3 DNA sequence: TGTGCCAGCGCAACAGGGAGCTCTGGAAACACCATATATTTT. The chain has TRBV19 and TRBJ1-3; D is perhaps TRBD1 (6 bases). V lost 9 bases, J lost 0 bases, and 12 bases lay in between. CDR3 size: 14 residues. In germline, CDR1 is LNHDA, CDR2 SQIVND (reference sequence).

DNA for the CDR3: TGCGCCAGCAGCGCTCCGGGACTAGCGATCGGGGAGCTGTTTTTT. Translated: CASSAPGLAIGELFF. The chain is built from TRBV5-1 and TRBJ2-2, with 10 bases identical to TRBD2. The V segment lost 4 bases and the J segment 7 bases; nucleotides outside the gene matches: 7. Germline V gene data show CDR1 as SGHRS and CDR2 as YFSETQ. This CDR3 comprises 15 residues.

This clone was seen at least ten times. The chain employs TRBV7-2 and TRBJ1-2, with D perhaps TRBD1 (5 bases). Germline V gene sequence: CDR1 SGHTA, CDR2 FQGNSA. The CDR3 consists of 13 residues. Trimming took 6 bases from V and 6 from J, leaving 14 bases between them. CDR3 nucleotides: TGTGCCAGCAGTTCCGACAGAAGGAATGGCTACACCTTC. This sequence encodes CASSSDRRNGYTF. Looking up the rest from reference TRBV7-2 and TRBJ1-2 gives the full variable domain: GAGVSQSPSNKVTEKGKDVELRCDPISGHTALYWYRQSLGQGLEFLIYFQGNSAPDKSGLPSDRFSAERTGGSVSTLTIQRTQQEDSAVYLCASSSDRRNGYTFGSGTRLTVV.

The rearrangement links TRBV18 to TRBJ2-2, with a weak D call TRBD1 (6 bases). The ends were cut back, 0 bases at V and 5 bases at J, with 13 bases in the middle. From germline, CDR1 is KGHSH and CDR2 LQKENI. The CDR3 totals 16 residues. For the CDR3, the DNA is TGTGCCAGCTCACCACCGGAAAACAGGGTTACCGGGGAGCTGTTTTTT. Translating it yields CASSPPENRVTGELFF.

The gene calls are TRBV19 and TRBJ2-1; D uncertain. The germline V gene has CDR1 LNHDA and CDR2 SQIVND (reference sequence). Trimming removed 6 bases from V and 0 bases from J, with 6 bases in between. The CDR3 covers 13 residues. This chain's CDR3 is CASRVSSYNEQFF. Here the CDR3 DNA reads TGTGCCAGTAGGGTTTCCTCCTACAATGAGCAGTTCTTC.